The present T cell receptor beta chain was sequenced within a study of shared clonotypes between healthy human individuals. Whole-study context: The study enrolled a couple of women and a few men aged 18 to 49.

TCRdb's copy holds only in-frame clones and misses some; the assay was immunoSEQ multiplex PCR. This sample has roughly 2,300,000 clones, with roughly 90% found just once. The donors were adults (healthy and HIV-negative) with no recent acute infections or vaccinations. Negatively enriched CD4+ T cells were divided by CD45RA into naive and memory. This CDR3 is built from 14 residues. The V end lost 4 bases, the J end lost 3 bases, and 10 bases lay between the germline ends. Germline V gives CDR1 ENHRY, CDR2 SYGVKD. Sample: naive CD4+ T cells from PBMCs. Specified subset: CD45RA+ positively selected. V and J are TRBV10-3 and TRBJ1-5; D uncertain. The TCR comes from a man younger than 35 in good health. Some clones in this sample may be carry-over from other donors' samples. CDR3 DNA sequence: TGTGCCATCAGTGTAGGGCTGATCAATCAGCCCCAGCATTTT. Its protein is CAISVGLINQPQHF.